The source of this T cell receptor (beta chain) is a study of T cells in Graves' hyperthyroidism and ophthalmopathy (dated by TCRdb to between 2017 and 2020). Describing the broader study: Peripheral blood samples were taken at the time of initial diagnosis, prior to any treatment. To identify TCR V-J signatures that set the groups apart, the researchers used a discovery cohort of 100 patients, made up of 40 to 45 with Graves' ophthalmopathy and around 58 with stable Graves' hyperthyroidism. Prospective prediction of ophthalmopathy was tested in an independent validation cohort consisting of 18 to 20 hyperthyroidism patients and some 15 patients who later progressed to ophthalmopathy. The 90 or so discovery patients were randomly split 7:3 into training and test sets. In six Graves' hyperthyroidism patients, the study also compared T-cell repertoires from thyroid tissue with T-cell repertoires from blood. After sampling, hyperthyroidism patients received methimazole starting at 30 mg daily, and ophthalmopathy patients received high-dose intravenous methylprednisolone. TCR Vbeta CDR3 sequencing of 135 peripheral blood samples (under 45 ophthalmopathy, 75 hyperthyroidism and roughly 17 progressor patients) is reported in the paper.

Study-level results and caveats: Ophthalmopathy was separated from stable hyperthyroidism by a 13 V-J signature model, with approximately 89% sensitivity and approximately 84% specificity obtained in cross-validation and 80%/75% obtained in testing. Most expanded thyroid clonotypes (frequency above 0.001) were also detected in blood, suggesting blood repertoires may reflect thyroid immune responses. In validation, the model predicted progression to ophthalmopathy a median of roughly 6.1 months before onset, with roughly 71% sensitivity and roughly 73% specificity. Sample size was not statistically predetermined, and blinding of investigators to group allocation was not performed.

Per the germline V gene (reference sequence), PRHDT is the CDR1 and FYEKMQ is the CDR2. The CDR3, cysteine through phenylalanine, is 15 amino acids long. Only the CDR3 part of the read is kept: 45 bases, read in frame from the first base. Trimming leaves V shorter by 5 bases and J shorter by 0 bases, with the junction holding 4 bases beyond the gene matches. Stable Graves' hyperthyroidism was defined as no progression to ophthalmopathy during 18 months of follow-up. Hyperthyroidism patients were newly diagnosed, had a disease duration of under 2 months, and were aged 18 to 65 years. The study excluded patients with uncontrolled infections, other autoimmune diseases, pregnancy or lactation. Diagnoses were based on clinical symptoms, serum thyroxine and TRAb, thyroid ultrasound and orbital computed tomography. Ficoll-Paque density gradient centrifugation was used to isolate PBMCs from approximately 11 ml of fresh peripheral blood. Total RNA was extracted with Trizol reagent, and quality was checked on an Agilent 2100 Bioanalyzer.

TCR beta CDR3 regions were amplified from RNA transcripts. The first round of RT-PCR for the TCR CDR3 was performed with the HTBI primer set and the Qiagen OneStep RT-PCR kit. Libraries were constructed in a second round of multiplex PCR, after which size selection and purification were performed. The libraries were sequenced on an Illumina HiSeq2000 using paired-end 100 bp reads. Per the source publication's procedure: SOAPnuke was used to process the raw data, throwing out any read that contained adapters or uncalled bases, had a mean Phred below 15, or lacked an exact constant-primer or identifier match. High-quality paired reads were merged with COPE v1.2.5, and unique nucleotide sequences were defined as clonotypes. MiTCR v1.1 was used to align the clonotypes against IMGT TRBV, TRBD and TRBJ reference segments. The analysis included only V-J combinations with a frequency above 0.0001, which together covered about 99% of the repertoires. The TCS score was defined as the ratio of F50 (clonal expansion) to E x V (chaos), calculated using BLOSUM62-based TCRdist between CDR3 peptides within each V-J. Welch's t-statistics and random forest reduced 500 to 550 V-J features to about 13, which were used in a naive Bayes classifier (R e1071). The raw public reads went through TCRdb reprocessing: fastp at Q25, MiXCR clone calling, in-frame beta chains kept. Rows with one shared CDR3 protein collapse into an entry with the most common genes and DNA. TCRdb, not the authors, supplied the V and J calls. The sample profile shows some 760,000 distinct CDR3 sequences; roughly 15% of them were found once. The ten largest account for more than 8.5% of the sample.

The table lists this clonotype with many counts. Its antigen is currently not known. Qualities for individual bases were not recorded, and no much larger clone is one base off. The sequencing input was blood. Rearrangement joined TRBV13 to TRBJ1-1; the junction holds 9 bases that match TRBD1. This sequence was found in a woman aged 18-30 years with Graves' hyperthyroidism. In nucleotide form, the sequence is TGTGCCAGCAGCGGACGGGACAGGGTGAACACTGAAGCTTTCTTT. Its translation reads: CASSGRDRVNTEAFF. When the CDR3 is completed using the reference TRBV13 and TRBJ1-1 genes on either side, the full variable domain is AAGVIQSPRHLIKEKRETATLKCYPIPRHDTVYWYQQGPGQDPQFLISFYEKMQSDKGSIPDRFSAQQFSDYHSELNMSSLELGDSALYFCASSGRDRVNTEAFFGQGTRLTVV.